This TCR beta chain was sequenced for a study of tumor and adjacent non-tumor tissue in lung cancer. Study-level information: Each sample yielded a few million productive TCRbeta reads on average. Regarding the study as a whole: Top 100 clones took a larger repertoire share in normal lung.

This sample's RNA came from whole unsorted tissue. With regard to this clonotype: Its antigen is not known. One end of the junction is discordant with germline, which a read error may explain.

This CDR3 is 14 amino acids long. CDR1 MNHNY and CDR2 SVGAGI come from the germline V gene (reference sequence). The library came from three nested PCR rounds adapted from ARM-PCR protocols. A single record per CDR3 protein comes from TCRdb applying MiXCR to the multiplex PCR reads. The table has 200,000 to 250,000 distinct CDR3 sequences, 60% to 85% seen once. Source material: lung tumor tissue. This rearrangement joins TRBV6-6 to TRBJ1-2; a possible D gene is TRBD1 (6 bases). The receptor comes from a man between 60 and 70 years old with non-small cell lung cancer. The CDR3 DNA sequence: TGTGTCAGCAGTCTTGGCACAGGGAACTATGGCTACACCTTC. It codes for CVSSLGTGNYGYTF.